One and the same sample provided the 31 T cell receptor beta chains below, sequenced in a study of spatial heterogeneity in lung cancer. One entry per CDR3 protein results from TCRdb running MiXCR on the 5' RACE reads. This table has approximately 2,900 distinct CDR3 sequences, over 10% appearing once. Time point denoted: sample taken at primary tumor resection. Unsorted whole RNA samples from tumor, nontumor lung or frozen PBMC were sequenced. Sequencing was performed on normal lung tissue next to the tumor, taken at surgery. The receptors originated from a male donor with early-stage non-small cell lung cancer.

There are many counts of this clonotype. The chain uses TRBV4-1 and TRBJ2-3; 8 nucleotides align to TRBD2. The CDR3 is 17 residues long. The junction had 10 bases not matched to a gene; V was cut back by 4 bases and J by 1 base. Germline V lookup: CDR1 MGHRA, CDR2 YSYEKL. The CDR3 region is CASSPLWTSHRTDTQYF. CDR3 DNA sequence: TGCGCCAGCAGCCCCCTATGGACTAGCCACCGCACAGATACGCAGTATTTT.

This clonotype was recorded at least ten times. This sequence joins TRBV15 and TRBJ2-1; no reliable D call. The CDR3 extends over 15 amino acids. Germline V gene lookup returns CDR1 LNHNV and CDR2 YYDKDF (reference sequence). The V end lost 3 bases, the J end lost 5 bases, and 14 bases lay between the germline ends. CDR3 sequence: CATSRDPNPHNEQFF. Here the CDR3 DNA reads TGTGCCACCAGCAGGGACCCTAACCCCCACAATGAGCAGTTCTTC.

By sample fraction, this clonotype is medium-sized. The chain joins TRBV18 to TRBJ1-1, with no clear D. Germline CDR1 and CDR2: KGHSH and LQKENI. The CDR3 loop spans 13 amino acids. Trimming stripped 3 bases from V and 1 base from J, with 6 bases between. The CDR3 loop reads CASSPQQNTEAFF. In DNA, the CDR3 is TGTGCCAGCTCACCTCAGCAGAACACTGAAGCTTTCTTT.

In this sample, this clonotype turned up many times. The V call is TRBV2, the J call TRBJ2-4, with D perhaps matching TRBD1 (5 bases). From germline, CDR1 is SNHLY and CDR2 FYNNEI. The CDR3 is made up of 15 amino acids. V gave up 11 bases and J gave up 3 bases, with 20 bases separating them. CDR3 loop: CAAGLGPWDKNIQYF. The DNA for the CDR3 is TGTGCCGCAGGGCTAGGTCCTTGGGACAAAAACATTCAGTACTTC.

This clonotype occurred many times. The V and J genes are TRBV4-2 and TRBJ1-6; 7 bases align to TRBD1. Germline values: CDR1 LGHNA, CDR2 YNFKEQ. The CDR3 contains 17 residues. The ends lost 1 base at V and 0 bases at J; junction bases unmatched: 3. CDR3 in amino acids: CASSQVTGSSYNSPLHF. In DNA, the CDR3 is TGTGCCAGCAGCCAAGTGACAGGGAGCTCCTATAATTCACCCCTCCACTTT.

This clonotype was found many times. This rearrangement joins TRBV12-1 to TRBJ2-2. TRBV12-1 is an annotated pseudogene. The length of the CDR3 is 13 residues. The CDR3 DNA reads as TGTGCCAGCAGCGTAGTGACGACCGGGGAGCTGTTTTTT. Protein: CASSVVTTGELFF.

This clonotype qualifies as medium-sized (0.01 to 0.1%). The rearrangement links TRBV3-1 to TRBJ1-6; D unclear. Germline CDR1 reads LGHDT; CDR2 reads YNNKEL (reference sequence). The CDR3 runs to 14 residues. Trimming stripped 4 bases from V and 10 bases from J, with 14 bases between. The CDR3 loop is CASSLQPTGSPLHF. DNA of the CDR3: TGTGCCAGCAGCCTACAGCCTACGGGGTCACCCCTCCACTTT.

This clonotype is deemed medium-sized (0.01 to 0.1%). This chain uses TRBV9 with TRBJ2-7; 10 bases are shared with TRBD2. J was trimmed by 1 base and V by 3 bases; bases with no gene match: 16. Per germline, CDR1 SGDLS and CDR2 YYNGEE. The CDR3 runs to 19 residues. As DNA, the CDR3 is TGTGCCAGCAGCGCCGATTCCGTAGCGGGAGGCCCCAAATCCTACGAGCAGTACTTC. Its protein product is CASSADSVAGGPKSYEQYF.

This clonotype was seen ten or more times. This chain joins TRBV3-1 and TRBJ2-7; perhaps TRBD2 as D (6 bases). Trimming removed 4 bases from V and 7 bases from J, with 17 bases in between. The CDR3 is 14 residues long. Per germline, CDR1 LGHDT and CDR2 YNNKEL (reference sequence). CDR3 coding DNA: TGTGCCAGCAGCCCCTCCCATGCGGGAACAGAGCAGTACTTC. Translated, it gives CASSPSHAGTEQYF.

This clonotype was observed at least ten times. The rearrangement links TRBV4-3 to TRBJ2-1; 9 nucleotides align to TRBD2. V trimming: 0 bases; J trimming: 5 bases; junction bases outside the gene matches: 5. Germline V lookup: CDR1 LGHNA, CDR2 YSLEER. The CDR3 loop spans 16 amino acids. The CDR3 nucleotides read TGCGCCAGCAGCCAAGATGGCCCTAGCGGGAACAATGAGCAGTTCTTC. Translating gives CASSQDGPSGNNEQFF.

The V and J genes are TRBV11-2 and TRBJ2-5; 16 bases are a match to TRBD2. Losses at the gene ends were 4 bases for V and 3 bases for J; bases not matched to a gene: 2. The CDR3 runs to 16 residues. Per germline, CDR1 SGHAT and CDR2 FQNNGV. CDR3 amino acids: CASSYGTSGGEETQYF. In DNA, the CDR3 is TGTGCCAGCAGCTACGGGACTAGCGGGGGGGAAGAGACCCAGTACTTC.

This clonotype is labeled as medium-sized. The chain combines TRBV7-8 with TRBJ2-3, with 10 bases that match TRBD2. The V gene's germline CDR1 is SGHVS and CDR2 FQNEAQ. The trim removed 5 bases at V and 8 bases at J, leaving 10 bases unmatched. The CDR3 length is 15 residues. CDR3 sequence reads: CASSRTSGHGGTQYF. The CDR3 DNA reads TGTGCCAGCAGCCGGACTAGCGGCCACGGGGGTACGCAGTATTTT.

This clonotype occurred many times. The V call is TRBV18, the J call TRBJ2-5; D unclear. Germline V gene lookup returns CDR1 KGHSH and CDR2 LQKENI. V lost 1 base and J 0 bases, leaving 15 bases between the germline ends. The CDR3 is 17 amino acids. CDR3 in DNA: TGTGCCAGCTCACCACTCGTCCGCGCAGCAAACCAAGAGACCCAGTACTTC. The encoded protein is CASSPLVRAANQETQYF. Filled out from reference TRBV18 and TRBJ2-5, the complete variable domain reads NAGVMQNPRHLVRRRGQEARLRCSPMKGHSHVYWYRQLPEEGLKFMVYLQKENIIDESGMPKERFSAEFPKEGPSILRIQQVVRGDSAAYFCASSPLVRAANQETQYFGPGTRLLVL.

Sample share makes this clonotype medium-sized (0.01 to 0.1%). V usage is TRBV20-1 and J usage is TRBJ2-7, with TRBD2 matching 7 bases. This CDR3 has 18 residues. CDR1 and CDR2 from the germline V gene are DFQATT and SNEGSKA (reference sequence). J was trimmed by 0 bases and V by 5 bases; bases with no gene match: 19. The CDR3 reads CSASPGGSGPGSSYEQYF. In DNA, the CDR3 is TGCAGTGCTTCCCCGGGCGGTAGCGGGCCGGGAAGCTCCTACGAGCAGTACTTC.

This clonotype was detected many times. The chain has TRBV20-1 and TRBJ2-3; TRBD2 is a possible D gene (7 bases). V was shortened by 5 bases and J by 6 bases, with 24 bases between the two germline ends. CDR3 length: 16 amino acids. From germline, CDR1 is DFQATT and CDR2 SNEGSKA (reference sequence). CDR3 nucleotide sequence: TGCAGTGCTGCGGGGGCTAGCGGAGTCCTCAGGGATACGCAGTATTTT. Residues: CSAAGASGVLRDTQYF.

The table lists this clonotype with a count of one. CDR3 amino acids: CASSETGGSEKLFF. Written as DNA, the CDR3 is TGTGCCAGCAGTGAGACAGGGGGAAGTGAAAAACTGTTTTTT. This chain joins TRBV25-1 and TRBJ1-4; 9 nucleotides align to TRBD1. Germline CDR1 reads MGHDK; CDR2 reads SYGVNS. This CDR3 region has 14 residues. J was trimmed by 7 bases and V by 3 bases; bases with no gene match: 3.

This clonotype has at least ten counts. The CDR3 spells CASSLGQGTSPLHF. CDR3 bases: TGTGCCAGCAGCTTAGGACAGGGGACTTCACCCCTCCACTTT. The J gene is TRBJ1-6, the V gene TRBV7-8; 8 bases are shared with TRBD1. CDR3 length equals 14 residues. Trimming at V came to 1 base and at J to 9 bases, leaving 2 bases not matched to a gene. Germline V gene data show CDR1 as SGHVS and CDR2 as FQNEAQ.

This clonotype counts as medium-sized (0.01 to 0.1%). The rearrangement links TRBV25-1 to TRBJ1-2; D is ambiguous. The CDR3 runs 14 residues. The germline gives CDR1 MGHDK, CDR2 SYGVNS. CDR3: CASFEAGSNYGYTF. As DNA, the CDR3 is TGTGCTTCCTTTGAAGCGGGTTCCAACTATGGCTACACCTTC.

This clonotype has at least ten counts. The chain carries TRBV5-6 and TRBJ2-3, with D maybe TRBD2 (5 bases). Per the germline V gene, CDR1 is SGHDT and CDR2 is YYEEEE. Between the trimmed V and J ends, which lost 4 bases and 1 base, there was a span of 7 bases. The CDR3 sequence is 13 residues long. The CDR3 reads CASSTGGTDTQYF. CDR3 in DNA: TGTGCCAGCAGCACCGGGGGCACAGATACGCAGTATTTT. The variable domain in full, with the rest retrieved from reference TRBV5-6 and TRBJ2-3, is DAGVTQSPTHLIKTRGQQVTLRCSPKSGHDTVSWYQQALGQGPQFIFQYYEEEERQRGNFPDRFSGHQFPNYSSELNVNALLLGDSALYLCASSTGGTDTQYFGPGTRLTVL.

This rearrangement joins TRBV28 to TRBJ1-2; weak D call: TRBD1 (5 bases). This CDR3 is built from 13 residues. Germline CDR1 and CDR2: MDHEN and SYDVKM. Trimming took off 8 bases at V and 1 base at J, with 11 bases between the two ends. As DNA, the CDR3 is TGTGCCAGCCAGAGGGGCGATAACTATGGCTACACCTTC. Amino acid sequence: CASQRGDNYGYTF.

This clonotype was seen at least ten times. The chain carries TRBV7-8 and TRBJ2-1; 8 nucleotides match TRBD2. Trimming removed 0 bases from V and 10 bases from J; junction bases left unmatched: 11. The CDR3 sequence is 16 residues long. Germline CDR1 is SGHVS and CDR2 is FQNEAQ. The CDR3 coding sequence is TGTGCCAGCAGCTTAGCGCTACTAGCGGCATCAGGGGAGCAGTTCTTC. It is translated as CASSLALLAASGEQFF. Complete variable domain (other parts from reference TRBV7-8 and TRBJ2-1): GAGVSQSPRYKVAKRGQDVALRCDPISGHVSLFWYQQALGQGPEFLTYFQNEAQLDKSGLPSDRFFAERPEGSVSTLKIQRTQQEDSAVYLCASSLALLAASGEQFFGPGTRLTVL.

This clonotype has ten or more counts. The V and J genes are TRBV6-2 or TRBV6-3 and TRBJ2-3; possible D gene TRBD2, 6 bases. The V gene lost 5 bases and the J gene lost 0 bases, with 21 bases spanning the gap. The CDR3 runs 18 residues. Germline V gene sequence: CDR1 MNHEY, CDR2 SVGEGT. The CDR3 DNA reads TGTGCCAGCAGTCAACTACGGGGGAGGACCTCTAGCACAGATACGCAGTATTTT. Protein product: CASSQLRGRTSSTDTQYF.

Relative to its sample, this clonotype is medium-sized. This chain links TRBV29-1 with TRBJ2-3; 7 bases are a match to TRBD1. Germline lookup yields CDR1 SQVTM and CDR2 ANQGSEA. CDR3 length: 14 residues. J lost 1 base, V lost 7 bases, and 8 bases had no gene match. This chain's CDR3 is CSGEKGAGTDTQYF. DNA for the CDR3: TGCAGCGGCGAAAAGGGGGCGGGCACAGATACGCAGTATTTT.

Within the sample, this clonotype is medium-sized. CDR3 sequence reads: CASSSGSGETQYF. DNA of the CDR3: TGTGCCAGCAGCTCAGGGTCGGGGGAGACCCAGTACTTC. The chain has TRBV7-3 and TRBJ2-5, with D perhaps given as TRBD1 or TRBD2 (5 bases each). This CDR3 comprises 13 residues. V lost 4 bases, J lost 5 bases, and 11 bases lay in between. CDR1 SGHTA and CDR2 FQGTGA come from the germline V gene.

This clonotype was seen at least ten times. The CDR3 region is CASQSGETQYF. The DNA of the CDR3 is TGTGCCAGCCAGAGCGGAGAGACCCAGTACTTC. The V call is TRBV2, the J call TRBJ2-5; D possibly corresponds to TRBD2 (5 bases). The germline V gene encodes CDR1 SNHLY and CDR2 FYNNEI. V dropped 8 bases and J dropped 4 bases, with 8 bases sitting between them. The CDR3 runs to 11 residues.

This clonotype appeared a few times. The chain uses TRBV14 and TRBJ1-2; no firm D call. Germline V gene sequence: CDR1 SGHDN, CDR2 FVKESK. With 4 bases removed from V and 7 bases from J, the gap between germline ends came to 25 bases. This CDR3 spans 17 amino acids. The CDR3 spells CASSLSSIGPTGGGYTF. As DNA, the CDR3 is TGTGCCAGCAGCCTGAGCTCAATAGGCCCTACTGGTGGTGGCTACACCTTC.

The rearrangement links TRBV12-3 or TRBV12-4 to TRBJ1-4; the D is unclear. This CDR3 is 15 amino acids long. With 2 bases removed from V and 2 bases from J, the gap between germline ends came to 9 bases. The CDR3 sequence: CASSLQPGTNEKLFF. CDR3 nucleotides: TGTGCCAGCAGTTTACAGCCTGGGACTAATGAAAAACTGTTTTTT.

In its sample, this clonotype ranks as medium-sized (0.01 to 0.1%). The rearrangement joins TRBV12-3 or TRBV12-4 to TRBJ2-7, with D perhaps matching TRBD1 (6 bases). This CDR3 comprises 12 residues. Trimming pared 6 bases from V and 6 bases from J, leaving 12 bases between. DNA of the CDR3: TGTGCCAGCAGCTACACAGGGTCCGAGCAGTACTTC. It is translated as CASSYTGSEQYF.

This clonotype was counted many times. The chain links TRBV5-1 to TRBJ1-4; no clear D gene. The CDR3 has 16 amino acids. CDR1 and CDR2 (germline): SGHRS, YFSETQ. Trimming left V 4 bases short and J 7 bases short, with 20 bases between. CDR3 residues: CASSLGPEGGSEKLFF. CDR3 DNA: TGCGCCAGCAGCCTTGGGCCGGAGGGAGGGAGTGAAAAACTGTTTTTT.

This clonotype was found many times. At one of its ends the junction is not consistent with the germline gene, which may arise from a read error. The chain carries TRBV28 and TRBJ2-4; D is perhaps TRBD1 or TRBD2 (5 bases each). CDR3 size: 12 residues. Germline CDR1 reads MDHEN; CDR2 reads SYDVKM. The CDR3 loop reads CASSSRLQAEGF. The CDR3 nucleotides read TGTGCCAGCAGTTCCCGACTACAGGCTGAGGGTTTC.

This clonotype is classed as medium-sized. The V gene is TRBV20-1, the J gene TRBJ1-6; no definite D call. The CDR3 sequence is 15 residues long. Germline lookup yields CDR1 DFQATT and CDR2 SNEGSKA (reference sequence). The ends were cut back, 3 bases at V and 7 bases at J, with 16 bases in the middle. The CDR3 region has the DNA TGCAGTGCTAGGGTCGGTGGCAGACGGAATTCACCCCTCCACTTT. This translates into CSARVGGRRNSPLHF.